This T cell receptor (beta chain) was captured by sequencing in a study of cytomegalovirus exposure and HLA in healthy donors. Study background: Earlier results showed roughly 120 million unique TCR beta sequences derived from around 170 million T cells.

The CDR3 runs to 16 residues. Looked up from germline, CDR1 is SGHDN and CDR2 is FVKESK. V lost 2 bases to trimming and J lost 3 bases; unmatched junction nucleotides: 6. Primers included in the PCR were 60 Vbeta and 13 Jbeta primers. TCRdb keeps only in-frame clones here, not all; method: immunoSEQ multiplex PCR. The sample lists a few hundred thousand clones, approximately 70% occurring once. The rearrangement uses TRBV14 and TRBJ2-1, with 8 bases matching TRBD2. This TCR was recovered from a female donor in good health and CMV-seronegative. The sequenced sample was PBMCs. CDR3 sequence: CASSQFTGRGYNEQFF. CDR3 coding DNA: TGTGCCAGCAGCCAATTTACCGGGAGGGGCTACAATGAGCAGTTCTTC.